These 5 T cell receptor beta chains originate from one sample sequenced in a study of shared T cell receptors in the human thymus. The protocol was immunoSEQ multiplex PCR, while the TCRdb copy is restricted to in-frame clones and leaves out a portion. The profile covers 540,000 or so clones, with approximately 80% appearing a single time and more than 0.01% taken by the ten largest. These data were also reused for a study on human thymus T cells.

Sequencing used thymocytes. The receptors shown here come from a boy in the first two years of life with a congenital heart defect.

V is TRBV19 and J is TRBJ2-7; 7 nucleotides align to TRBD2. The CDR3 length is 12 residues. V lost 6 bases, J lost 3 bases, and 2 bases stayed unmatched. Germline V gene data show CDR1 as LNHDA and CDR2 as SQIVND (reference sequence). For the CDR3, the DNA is TGTGCCAGTAGCGGGGAGGGCTACGAGCAGTACTTC. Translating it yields CASSGEGYEQYF.

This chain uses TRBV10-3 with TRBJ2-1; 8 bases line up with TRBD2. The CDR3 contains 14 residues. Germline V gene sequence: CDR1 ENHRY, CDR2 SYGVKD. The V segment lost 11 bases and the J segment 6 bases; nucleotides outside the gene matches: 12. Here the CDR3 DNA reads TGTGCCGGATCTAGCGGGCAAAGCGGCAATGAGCAGTTCTTC. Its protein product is CAGSSGQSGNEQFF.

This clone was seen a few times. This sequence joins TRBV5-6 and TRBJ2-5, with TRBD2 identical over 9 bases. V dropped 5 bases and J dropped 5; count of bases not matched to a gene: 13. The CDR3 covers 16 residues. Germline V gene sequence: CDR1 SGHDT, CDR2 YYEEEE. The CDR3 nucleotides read TGTGCCAGCAGTCGCAAATTAGCGGGAGTCGGGGAGACCCAGTACTTC. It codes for CASSRKLAGVGETQYF.

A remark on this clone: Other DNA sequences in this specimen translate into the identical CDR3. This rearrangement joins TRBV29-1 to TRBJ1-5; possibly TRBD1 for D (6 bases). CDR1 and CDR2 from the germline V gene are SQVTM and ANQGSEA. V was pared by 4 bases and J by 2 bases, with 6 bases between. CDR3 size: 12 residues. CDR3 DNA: TGCAGCGTTGGACAGGGCAATCAGCCCCAGCATTTT. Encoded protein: CSVGQGNQPQHF. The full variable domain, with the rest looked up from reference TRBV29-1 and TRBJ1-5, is SAVISQKPSRDICQRGTSLTIQCQVDSQVTMMFWYRQQPGQSLTLIATANQGSEATYESGFVIDKFPISRPNLTFSTLTVSNMSPEDSSIYLCSVGQGNQPQHFGDGTRLSIL.

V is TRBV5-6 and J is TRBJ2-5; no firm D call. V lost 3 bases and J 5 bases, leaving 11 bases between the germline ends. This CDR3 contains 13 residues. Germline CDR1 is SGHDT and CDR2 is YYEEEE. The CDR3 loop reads CASSSPEQETQYF. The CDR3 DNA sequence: TGTGCCAGCAGCTCTCCGGAGCAGGAGACCCAGTACTTC.